This passage covers 11 T cell receptor beta chains from one sample sequenced in a study of T-cell reconstitution after alpha-beta-depleted transplantation in children. General study points: T cells produced anew were the main source of T-cell counts and diversity one year after transplant.

The antigens for these receptors are not known. Molecular barcoding with unique molecular identifiers was used for the TCRbeta library. TCRdb reprocessed the PCR reads via MiXCR and lists one record per CDR3 protein. Of approximately 300,000 distinct CDR3 sequences in the sample, about 7.3% were seen once. The specimen comprised peripheral blood, sampled 360 days after TCRalphabeta/CD19-depleted stem cell transplant. These receptors came from a female patient under 10 years old who had a stem cell transplant for Fanconi anemia, so the T cells may come from the graft donor.

The CDR3 loop is CASSFEVSPYEQYF. The CDR3 DNA is TGTGCCAGCAGCTTTGAGGTTTCCCCCTACGAGCAGTACTTC. The chain links TRBV5-5 to TRBJ2-7; D remains ambiguous. CDR1 SGHKS and CDR2 YYEKEE come from the germline V gene (reference sequence). This CDR3 is 14 amino acids long. Trimming took off 2 bases at V and 2 bases at J, with 11 bases between the two ends.

This clonotype was seen ten or more times. The chain uses TRBV10-3 and TRBJ2-3; TRBD1 is a possible D gene (7 bases). The CDR3 has 14 amino acids. CDR1 is ENHRY, CDR2 SYGVKD, per germline. Trimming removed 5 bases at V and 2 bases at J, with 11 bases between. The CDR3 sequence: CAISRGTDTDTQYF. The CDR3 DNA reads as TGTGCCATCAGTCGGGGGACAGACACAGATACGCAGTATTTT.

The CDR3 coding sequence is TGTGCCACCAGTGATCAGAATCACCCGGGACAGGGGTTGAATGGCTACACCTTC. It specifies CATSDQNHPGQGLNGYTF. The rearrangement uses TRBV24-1 and TRBJ1-2; the match to TRBD1 covers 10 bases. After removal of 3 bases from V and 6 bases from J, the junction contained 15 bases not matched to a gene. There are 18 residues in the CDR3. CDR1 KGHDR and CDR2 SFDVKD come from the germline V gene.

The rearrangement joins TRBV28 to TRBJ2-5; TRBD1 matches 7 bases. The CDR3 runs to 16 residues. The germline CDR1 and CDR2 sequences are MDHEN and SYDVKM. V trimming: 5 bases; J trimming: 2 bases; junction bases outside the gene matches: 11. CDR3 region: CASSLLAGGRQETQYF. The CDR3 DNA reads TGTGCCAGCAGTCTCCTCGCAGGGGGAAGGCAAGAGACCCAGTACTTC.

This clonotype was counted at least ten times. The chain employs TRBV6-6 and TRBJ2-7; D possibly corresponds to TRBD1 (5 bases). V gave up 2 bases and J gave up 2 bases, with 7 bases separating them. In germline, CDR1 is MNHNY, CDR2 SVGAGI (reference sequence). This CDR3 is 13 amino acids long. CDR3 sequence (DNA): TGTGCCAGCAGTTACACGACAGCCTACGAGCAGTACTTC. It yields the protein CASSYTTAYEQYF.

The J gene is TRBJ1-1, the V gene TRBV6-2 or TRBV6-3, with 7 bases identical to TRBD1. Germline V gene lookup returns CDR1 MNHEY and CDR2 SVGEGT. Trimming removed 4 bases from V and 5 bases from J; junction bases left unmatched: 7. This CDR3 has 14 amino acids. The CDR3 DNA sequence: TGTGCCAGCAGTTCCCCAGGGGGTAGGACTGAAGCTTTCTTT. This translates into CASSSPGGRTEAFF.

This clonotype was picked up one time. With a much larger clone just one base away, this may be a read error. The rearrangement links TRBV5-1 to TRBJ2-4, with a tentative D call TRBD2 (5 bases). Trimming stripped 0 bases from V and 7 bases from J, with 11 bases between. The germline V gene has CDR1 SGHRS and CDR2 YFSETQ. The CDR3 length is 14 residues. CDR3 coding DNA: TGCGCCAGCAGCTTGGATTCGACTAATAACATTCAGTACTTC. Its protein product is CASSLDSTNNIQYF.

This chain links TRBV6-2 or TRBV6-3 with TRBJ2-7; 9 bases are shared with TRBD2. The CDR3 contains 17 residues. Germline CDR1 MNHEY, CDR2 SVGEGT. Trimming removed 4 bases from V and 1 base from J; junction bases left unmatched: 11. The CDR3 sequence is CASSFRLAATNSYEQYV. The CDR3 DNA reads TGTGCCAGCAGTTTCCGACTAGCGGCAACTAATTCCTACGAGCAGTACGTC.

The table lists this clonotype with many counts. The chain couples TRBV20-1 to TRBJ2-2, with D possibly TRBD2 on 5 matching bases. The V and J ends lost 5 bases and 3 bases respectively, with 13 bases between them. Germline CDR1 reads DFQATT; CDR2 reads SNEGSKA (reference sequence). The CDR3 is 14 amino acids. Here the CDR3 DNA reads TGCAGTGCTCAACGAGGGAGATACACCGGGGAGCTGTTTTTT. Its translation: CSAQRGRYTGELFF.

This clonotype was seen repeatedly, ten times or more. This chain links TRBV4-3 with TRBJ1-6; D remains unclear. The CDR3 length is 13 residues. From germline, CDR1 is LGHNA and CDR2 YSLEER. V lost 4 bases and J 9 bases, leaving 10 bases between the germline ends. CDR3 sequence (DNA): TGCGCCAGCAGCCGAGGGAGTGGTTCACCCCTCCACTTT. It yields the protein CASSRGSGSPLHF.

This clonotype has at least ten counts. J is TRBJ2-1 and V is TRBV18, with 10 bases lining up with TRBD2. The CDR3 totals 18 residues. Germline-derived CDR1 and CDR2 are KGHSH and LQKENI. V shed 4 bases, J shed 0 bases, and the junction held 9 bases outside the gene matches. DNA for the CDR3: TGTGCCAGCTCACTACGACTAGCGGGTGGGCACTCCTACAATGAGCAGTTCTTC. It yields the protein CASSLRLAGGHSYNEQFF.